The present T cell receptor beta chain was sequenced within a study of blood T cell repertoires in COVID-19. Study-wide context: Sample material is recorded as cDNA or gDNA derived from T cells, B-cell-depleted T cells, or PBMCs.

In germline, CDR1 is MNHEY, CDR2 SVGAGI. The CDR3 is 11 residues long. The germline V and J ends were trimmed by 6 bases and 10 bases, with 10 bases remaining between them. Methods used by the authors: Scientists estimated how many nucleated cells there were by amplifying reference gene primers. The data were produced by immunoSEQ multiplex PCR, yet TCRdb's version contains in-frame clones alone and is incomplete. The V and J calls and the clone size are those of that table, but D and trimming were determined from the DNA. The table includes more than 200,000 clones, approximately 83% detected once. The TCR originated in a man aged 40-49 years with acute or convalescent COVID-19. This chain uses TRBV6-5 with TRBJ2-1; D might be TRBD1 (5 bases). The sample was peripheral blood. CDR3 region: CASRRTTEQFF. CDR3 DNA: TGTGCCAGCAGGAGGACAACCGAGCAGTTCTTC.